This T cell receptor (beta chain) appears in the sequencing data of a study of patients and donors after allogeneic stem cell transplantation. There are 15 residues in the CDR3. Germline CDR1 is LGHNA and CDR2 is YNFKEQ. Trimming took 4 bases from V and 4 from J; bases not matched to a gene: 6. TCRdb passed the RT-PCR reads through MiXCR, listing each CDR3 protein once. This table holds some 230,000 distinct CDR3 sequences, 14% found once. The origin of this receptor is a human donor who was either an allogeneic HSCT recipient or a stem cell or donor lymphocyte infusion donor (not recorded which). It is not recorded whose cells these are; they may come from a transplant donor. V and J are TRBV4-2 and TRBJ2-7, with TRBD2 matching 11 bases. Specimen: blood, either unsorted or a sorted T cell fraction (not recorded which). CDR3 sequence reads: CASSPSTSGSYEQYF. The CDR3 DNA is TGTGCCAGCAGCCCCTCCACTAGCGGGAGTTACGAGCAGTACTTC.